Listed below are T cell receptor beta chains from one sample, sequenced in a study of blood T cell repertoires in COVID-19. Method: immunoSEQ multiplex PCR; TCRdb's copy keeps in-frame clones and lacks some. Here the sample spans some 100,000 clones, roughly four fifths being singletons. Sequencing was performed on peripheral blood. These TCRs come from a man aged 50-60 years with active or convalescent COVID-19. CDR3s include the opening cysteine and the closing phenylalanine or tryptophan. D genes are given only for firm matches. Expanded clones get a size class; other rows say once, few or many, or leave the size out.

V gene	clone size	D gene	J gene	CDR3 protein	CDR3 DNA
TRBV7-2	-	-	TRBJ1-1	CASSLKGGTEAFF	TGTGCCAGCAGCTTAAAAGGGGGCACTGAAGCTTTCTTT
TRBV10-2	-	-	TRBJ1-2	CASSDRGGFGYTF	TGCGCCAGCAGTGATAGGGGGGGCTTTGGCTACACCTTC
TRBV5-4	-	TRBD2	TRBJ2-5	CASRSLTSGVQETQYF	TGTGCCAGCAGGTCATTGACTAGCGGGGTCCAAGAGACCCAGTACTTC
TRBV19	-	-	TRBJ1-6	CASSMYRADSPLHF	TGTGCCAGTAGTATGTACAGGGCGGACTCACCCCTCCACTTT
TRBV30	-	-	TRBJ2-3	CAWDSGTDTQYF	TGTGCCTGGGACTCCGGCACAGATACGCAGTATTTT
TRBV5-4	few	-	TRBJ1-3	CASSFGGDSGNTIYF	TGTGCCAGCAGCTTTGGGGGGGACTCTGGAAACACCATATATTTT
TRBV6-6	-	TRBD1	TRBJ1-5	CASSKTGGNQPQHF	TGTGCCAGCAGCAAGACAGGGGGCAATCAGCCCCAGCATTTT
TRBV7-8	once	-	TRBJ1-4	CASSPNRVTNEKLFF	TGTGCCAGCAGCCCCAACAGGGTAACTAATGAAAAACTGTTTTTT
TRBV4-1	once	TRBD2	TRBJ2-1	CASSGTGGLYNEQFF	TGCGCCAGCAGCGGGACGGGGGGACTTTACAATGAGCAGTTCTTC
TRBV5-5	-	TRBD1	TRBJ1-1	CASSLWTGANTEAFF	TGTGCCAGCAGCTTGTGGACAGGGGCGAACACTGAAGCTTTCTTT
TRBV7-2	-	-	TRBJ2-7	CASSSPGTPTYEQYF	TGTGCCAGCAGCTCCCCGGGGACTCCCACCTACGAGCAGTACTTC
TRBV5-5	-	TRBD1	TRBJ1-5	CASSSGQGGRAQHF	TGTGCCAGCAGCTCTGGACAGGGCGGTCGGGCCCAGCATTTT
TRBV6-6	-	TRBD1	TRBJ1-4	CASSYSQGAEKLFF	TGTGCCAGCAGTTACAGTCAGGGGGCGGAAAAACTGTTTTTT
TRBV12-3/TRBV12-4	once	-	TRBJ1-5	CASSLGQYQPQHF	TGTGCCAGTTCCTTGGGGCAGTATCAGCCCCAGCATTTT
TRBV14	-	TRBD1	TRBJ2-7	CASSQGTGTYEQYF	TGTGCCAGCAGCCAGGGGACAGGGACATACGAGCAGTACTTC
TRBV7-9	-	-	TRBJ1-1	CASSLGGHTEAFF	TGTGCCAGCAGCTTAGGGGGCCACACTGAAGCTTTCTTT
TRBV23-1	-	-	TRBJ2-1	CASSHQVQVYNEQFF	TGCGCCAGCAGTCATCAGGTACAGGTCTACAATGAGCAGTTCTTC
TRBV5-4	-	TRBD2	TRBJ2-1	CASSLRGGDDEQFF	TGTGCCAGCAGCTTACGCGGGGGGGATGATGAGCAGTTCTTC
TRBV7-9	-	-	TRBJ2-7	CASSFSREAEQYF	TGTGCCAGCAGCTTTTCCAGGGAAGCCGAGCAGTACTTC
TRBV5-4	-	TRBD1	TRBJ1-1	CASAGQENTEAFF	TGTGCCAGCGCCGGACAGGAGAACACTGAAGCTTTCTTT
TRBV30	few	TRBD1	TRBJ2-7	CACRSRGLGQYF	TGTGCCTGCAGATCCAGGGGGCTGGGGCAGTACTTC
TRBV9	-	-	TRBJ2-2	CASSVSPAGTGELFF	TGTGCCAGCAGCGTAAGTCCGGCGGGCACCGGGGAGCTGTTTTTT
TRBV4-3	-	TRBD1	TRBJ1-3	CASSQEGQISGNTIYF	TGCGCCAGCAGCCAAGAGGGACAGATCTCTGGAAACACCATATATTTT
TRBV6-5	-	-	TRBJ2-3	CASSRLDVQYF	TGTGCCAGCAGTAGACTTGACGTGCAGTATTTT
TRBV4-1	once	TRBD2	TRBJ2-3	CASSQDPASGGYDTQYF	TGCGCCAGCAGCCAAGATCCGGCTAGCGGGGGATATGATACGCAGTATTTT
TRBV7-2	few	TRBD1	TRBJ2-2	CASSPDRANTGELFF	TGTGCCAGCAGCCCGGACAGGGCGAACACCGGGGAGCTGTTTTTT
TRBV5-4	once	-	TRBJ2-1	CASSFFLDMNLYNEQFF	TGTGCCAGCAGCTTCTTTCTGGACATGAATCTTTACAATGAGCAGTTCTTC
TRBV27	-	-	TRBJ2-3	CATSLNSRQRPTDTQYF	TGTGCCACCTCCTTAAATTCCCGACAGCGCCCCACAGATACGCAGTATTTT
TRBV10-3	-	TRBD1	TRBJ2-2	CAISAGGDNTGELFF	TGTGCCATCAGTGCAGGGGGCGACAACACCGGGGAGCTGTTTTTT
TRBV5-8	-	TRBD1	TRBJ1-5	CASSSYPQGAGNQPQHF	TGTGCCAGCAGCTCGTACCCACAGGGGGCAGGCAATCAGCCCCAGCATTTT
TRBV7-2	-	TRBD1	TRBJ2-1	CASSPQSGTGFNEQFF	TGTGCCAGCAGCCCTCAATCGGGGACAGGGTTCAATGAGCAGTTCTTC
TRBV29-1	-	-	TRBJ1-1	CSVHRQQGDTEAFF	TGCAGCGTTCATAGACAGCAAGGGGACACTGAAGCTTTCTTT
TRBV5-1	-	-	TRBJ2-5	CASSLVAAETQYF	TGCGCCAGCAGCTTGGTAGCGGCGGAGACCCAGTACTTC
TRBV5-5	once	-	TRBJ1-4	CASSLGSGFREKLFF	TGTGCCAGCAGCTTGGGGTCGGGGTTTCGAGAAAAACTGTTTTTT
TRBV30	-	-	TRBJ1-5	CAWSRTEDQPQHF	TGTGCCTGGAGTAGGACAGAGGATCAGCCCCAGCATTTT
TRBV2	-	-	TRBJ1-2	CASSEGRVGGGRGYGYTF	TGTGCCAGCAGTGAAGGACGGGTAGGCGGTGGACGGGGCTATGGCTACACCTTC
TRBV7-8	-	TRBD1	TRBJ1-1	CASSPRTGSSAEAFF	TGTGCCAGCAGCCCCAGGACAGGATCGTCCGCTGAAGCTTTCTTT
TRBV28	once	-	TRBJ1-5	CASSLSNRVWHF	TGTGCCAGCAGTTTATCAAACAGGGTCTGGCATTTT
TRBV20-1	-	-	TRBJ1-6	CSASEQSDSPLHF	TGCAGTGCTAGTGAGCAGTCTGATTCACCCCTCCACTTT
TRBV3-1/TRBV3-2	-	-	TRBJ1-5	CASSQDQSNQPQHF	TGTGCCAGCAGCCAAGACCAGAGCAATCAGCCCCAGCATTTT
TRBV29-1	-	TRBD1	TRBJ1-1	CSVDPDRANTEAFF	TGCAGCGTAGACCCGGACAGGGCCAACACTGAAGCTTTCTTT
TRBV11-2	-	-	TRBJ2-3	CASSLDRGPTQYF	TGTGCCAGCAGCTTAGACCGGGGTCCTACGCAGTATTTT
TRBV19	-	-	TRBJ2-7	CASSSTLKGEQYF	TGTGCCAGTAGTAGTACCCTTAAGGGGGAGCAGTACTTC
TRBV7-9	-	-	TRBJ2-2	CASTSSSGVHTGELFF	TGTGCCAGCACCTCTTCCTCGGGGGTTCACACCGGGGAGCTGTTTTTT
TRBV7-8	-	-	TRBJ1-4	CASSFVRRGNNEKLFF	TGTGCCAGCAGCTTTGTTCGTCGAGGGAATAATGAAAAACTGTTTTTT
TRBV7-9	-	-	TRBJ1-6	CASSPGGKISPLHF	TGTGCCAGCAGCCCGGGGGGGAAGATTTCACCCCTCCACTTT
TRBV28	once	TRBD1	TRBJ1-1	CASSLGQGSTEAFF	TGTGCCAGCAGTTTAGGACAGGGGTCTACTGAAGCTTTCTTT
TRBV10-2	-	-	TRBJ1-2	CASSESQAGGYTF	TGCGCCAGCAGTGAGTCGCAGGCAGGCGGCTACACCTTC
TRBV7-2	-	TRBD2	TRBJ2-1	CASSFLAGVYNEQFF	TGTGCCAGCAGCTTTCTAGCGGGGGTGTACAATGAGCAGTTCTTC
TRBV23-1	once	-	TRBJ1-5	CASSRSNPYHSNQPQHF	TGCGCCAGCAGTCGCTCGAACCCCTACCATAGCAATCAGCCCCAGCATTTT
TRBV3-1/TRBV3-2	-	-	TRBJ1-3	CASSLPPGTGNTIYF	TGTGCCAGCAGCCTCCCCCCCGGGACTGGAAACACCATATATTTT
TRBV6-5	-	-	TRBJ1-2	CASSYSSLSGYTF	TGTGCCAGCAGTTACTCTTCCCTCTCCGGCTACACCTTC
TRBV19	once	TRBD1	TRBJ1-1	CASTDGQGDTEAFF	TGTGCCAGTACAGACGGACAGGGGGACACTGAAGCTTTCTTT
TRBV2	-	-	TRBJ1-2	CASTREIYGYTF	TGTGCCAGCACCCGGGAAATCTATGGCTACACCTTC
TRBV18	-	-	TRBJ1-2	CASSPRDTYNYGYTF	TGTGCCAGCTCACCACGGGACACCTATAACTATGGCTACACCTTC
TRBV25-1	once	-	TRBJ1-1	CASSAGRGEAFF	TGTGCCAGCAGTGCGGGGAGGGGTGAAGCTTTCTTT
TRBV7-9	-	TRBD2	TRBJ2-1	CASSLGTSGGVPNEQFF	TGTGCCAGCAGCCTAGGGACTAGCGGGGGGGTACCCAATGAGCAGTTCTTC
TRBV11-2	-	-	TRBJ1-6	CASSSQVGNSPLHF	TGTGCCAGCAGCTCACAGGTTGGGAATTCACCCCTCCACTTT
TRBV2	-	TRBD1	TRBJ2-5	CASSTGGYGETQYF	TGTGCCAGCAGTACAGGGGGCTATGGAGAGACCCAGTACTTC